This record concerns one TCR beta chain sequence. Its target is unknown. This sample is part of a study of shared clonotypes between healthy human individuals. Study details: Each donor's CD4 naive and CD4 memory cells filled three plates apiece, CD8 naive two, and CD8 memory one.

Sequenced by immunoSEQ multiplex PCR; TCRdb stores in-frame clones only, minus some. Among about 580,000 clones listed, roughly 98% were seen once. It was CD45RO-negative cells, positively selected for CCR7, that made up naive CD8 cells, with terminally differentiated effector memory CD45RA+ cells excluded. Adults of Caucasian background living in Nashville, Tennessee made up all donors. Study-level results: It was the few donors that limited the genetic and exposure-history diversity represented. Non-shared clonotypes were found to have lower generation probabilities than the clonotypes that were shared by all four of the sorted-subset donors.

Germline CDR1 ENHRY, CDR2 SYGVKD. V gave up 10 bases and J gave up 3 bases, with 9 bases separating them. This CDR3 region has 11 residues. The V call is TRBV10-3, the J call TRBJ1-2; D is unresolved. Input material: naive CD8+ T cells sorted from blood. The receptor comes from a man aged 30 to 45 in good health. CDR3 sequence: CATGGYYGYTF. CDR3 DNA: TGTGCCACCGGAGGTTACTATGGCTACACCTTC.